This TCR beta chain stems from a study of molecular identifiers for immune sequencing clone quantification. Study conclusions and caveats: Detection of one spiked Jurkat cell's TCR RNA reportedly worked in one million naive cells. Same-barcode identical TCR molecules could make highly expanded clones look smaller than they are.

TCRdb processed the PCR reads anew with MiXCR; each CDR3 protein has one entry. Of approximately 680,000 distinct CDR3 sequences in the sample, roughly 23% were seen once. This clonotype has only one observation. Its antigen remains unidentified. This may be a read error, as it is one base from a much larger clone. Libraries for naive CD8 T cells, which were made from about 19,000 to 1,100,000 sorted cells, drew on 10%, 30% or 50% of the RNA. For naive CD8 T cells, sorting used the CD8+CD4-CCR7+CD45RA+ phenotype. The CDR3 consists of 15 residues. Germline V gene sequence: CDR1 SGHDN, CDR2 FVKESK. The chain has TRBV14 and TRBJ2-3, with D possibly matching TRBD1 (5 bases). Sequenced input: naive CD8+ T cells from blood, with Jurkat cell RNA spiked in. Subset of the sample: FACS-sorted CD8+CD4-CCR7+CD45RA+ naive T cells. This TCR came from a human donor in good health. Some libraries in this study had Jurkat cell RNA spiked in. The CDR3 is CASSQDFQGPDTRYF. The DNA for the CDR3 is TGTGCCAGCAGCCAAGATTTCCAGGGTCCAGATACGCGGTATTTT.